The clone carrying this TCR beta chain was seen ten or more times. The data were obtained in a study of regulatory T cells in long-lasting Graves disease. Study-wide background: In persistent Graves' disease, antithyroid drugs had been taken for over 5 years and TSH receptor antibodies stayed positive.

Arm-PCR with iRepertoire HTBI primers amplified the CDR3 regions for these TCR beta libraries. TCRdb re-called the multiplex PCR reads through MiXCR, storing one row per CDR3 protein. This table has 400,000 to 600,000 distinct CDR3 sequences, about a fifth appearing once. Sample time point: persistent/refractory GD, antithyroid drugs over 5 years with positive TRAb. RNA extracted from PBMCs served as the sequencing template. Patients all came to the study from an endocrinology department in Xi'an, China. V shed 7 bases, J shed 2 bases, and the junction held 9 bases outside the gene matches. The germline V gene encodes CDR1 MDHEN and CDR2 SYDVKM. The CDR3 has 15 amino acids.

J is TRBJ1-2 and V is TRBV28; 8 bases fit TRBD1. The receptor comes from a female donor with Graves disease. The input for sequencing was peripheral blood mononuclear cells (PBMCs), taken when the disease was refractory, from a patient treated with antithyroid drugs. This chain's CDR3 is CASTIPGGGNYGYTF. CDR3 sequence (DNA): TGTGCCAGCACCATCCCAGGGGGCGGAAACTATGGCTACACCTTC.